This paragraph covers one TCR beta chain sequence. This clonotype was picked up many times. Its recognized antigen is unknown. Per-base qualities were not stored, and no clone one base away is much larger. CDR1 and CDR2 are drawn from the germline V gene: SNHLY, FYNNEI. The CDR3 contains 14 residues, cysteine and phenylalanine counted. Of all the DNA, just the CDR3 is kept, 42 bases in frame from base 1. Between the V and J ends, shortened by 4 bases and 3 bases respectively, the junction contains 10 bases. Ophthalmopathy patients had moderately to severely active disease, Clinical Activity Score of at least 3, NOSPECS grade of at least 4, and duration under 3 months. Any patient with an uncontrolled infection, another autoimmune disease, pregnancy or lactation was excluded. Diagnoses were established on the basis of clinical symptoms, serum thyroxine and TRAb, thyroid ultrasound, and orbital computed tomography. PBMCs were separated from roughly 9.3 ml of fresh peripheral blood using Ficoll-Paque density gradient centrifugation. Total RNA was extracted using Trizol reagent, and RNA quality was assessed on an Agilent 2100 Bioanalyzer.

Amplification of TCR beta CDR3 regions was carried out from RNA transcripts. For the first round of RT-PCR on the TCR CDR3, the HTBI primer set was used together with the Qiagen OneStep RT-PCR kit. A second multiplex PCR round built the libraries, followed by size selection and purification. Paired-end sequencing of the libraries was performed with 100 bp reads on an Illumina HiSeq2000. From the authors' description of their analysis: Raw data were processed with SOAPnuke, discarding reads with adapters, uncalled bases, mean Phred below 15, or no exact constant-primer or identifier match. High-quality paired reads were merged using COPE v1.2.5, and each unique nucleotide sequence was defined as a clonotype. MiTCR v1.1 was used to align clonotypes to the IMGT TRBV, TRBD and TRBJ reference segments. The analysis included only V-J combinations with a frequency above 0.0001, which together covered 99.2% of the repertoires. A TCS score was defined as the ratio of F50 (clonal expansion) to E x V (chaos), with BLOSUM62-based TCRdist applied between CDR3 peptides within each V-J. Welch's t-statistics and random forest reduced 514 V-J features to under 15, which were used in a naive Bayes classifier (R e1071). Clones were called with MiXCR by TCRdb after fastp trimmed the public reads at Q25, and only in-frame beta chains were retained. Duplicate CDR3 protein sequences are folded into a single record with the most common DNA and genes. V and J calls and clone size were set by TCRdb, not the authors. In all, the sample holds approximately 600,000 distinct CDR3 sequences, and approximately 15% of those were seen once. Approximately 6.4% of the sample is held by the ten biggest clonotypes.

This sample stems from a study of T cells in Graves' hyperthyroidism and ophthalmopathy (dated by TCRdb to between 2018 and 2020). A note on the overall study: Peripheral blood samples were taken at the time of initial diagnosis, prior to any treatment. After sampling, hyperthyroidism patients received methimazole starting at 30 mg daily, and ophthalmopathy patients received high-dose intravenous methylprednisolone. Whether ophthalmopathy could be predicted prospectively was tested in an independent validation cohort made up of under 20 hyperthyroidism patients plus 17 patients who later progressed to ophthalmopathy. A discovery cohort of about 96 patients, about 43 with Graves' ophthalmopathy and 57 with stable Graves' hyperthyroidism, was used to find distinguishing TCR V-J signatures. The 100 discovery patients were randomly split 7:3 into training and test sets. TCR Vbeta CDR3 sequencing of approximately 140 peripheral blood samples (approximately 44 ophthalmopathy, roughly 72 hyperthyroidism and about 17 progressor patients) is reported in the paper. The study also compared thyroid tissue and blood T-cell repertoires from 6 or 7 Graves' hyperthyroidism patients. The full study reports these points: During validation, the model predicted progression to ophthalmopathy a median of roughly 7.1 months ahead of onset, with approximately 70% sensitivity and 72% to 80% specificity. Blood samples also contained most of the expanded thyroid clonotypes (frequency above 0.001), which suggests that blood repertoires may reflect thyroid immune responses. No statistical method was used to set the sample size in advance, and investigators knew the group allocation. Ophthalmopathy was separated from stable hyperthyroidism by a 13 V-J signature model, with 87.88% sensitivity and 81% to 82% specificity obtained in cross-validation and 80%/75% obtained in testing.

Sequencing input: blood. The receptor comes from a woman under 30 with Graves' ophthalmopathy. The chain couples TRBV2 to TRBJ2-1; the D call could be TRBD1 or TRBD2, with each sharing 6 bases. The CDR3 protein is CASSVGGIYNEQFF. The DNA sequence follows: TGTGCCAGCAGTGTAGGGGGGATCTACAATGAGCAGTTCTTC.